This TCR beta chain was identified in a study of T cells expressing NK-cell markers (dated by TCRdb to 2018 to 2021). Background on the whole study: TCR beta-chain repertoires were profiled in sorted CD3+CD56+NKG2C+, CD3+CD56+NKG2C- and CD3+CD56-NKG2C+ T-cell subsets from roughly eight donors. Among the eight sequenced donors, seven were HCMV-seropositive and one was HCMV-seronegative. Randomly selected healthy volunteers, three men and five women, were used as the eight sequenced donors. Libraries were sequenced as 2 x 150 bp reads on Illumina HiSeq 2000/2500, MiSeq or NextSeq.

Data came from an Illumina HiSeq 2000. TCR beta cDNA libraries were made by 5'RACE template switching that added a universal primer site and unique molecular identifiers. Synthesis of cDNA was primed from the TCR beta constant segment and was followed by two consecutive PCR amplification steps. Under the source paper's analysis protocol: Reads were demultiplexed and grouped by UMI with MIGEC, and clonotypes were assembled and quantified with MiTCR. To remove erroneous sequences, TCR cDNA sequences were retained only when supported by two or more reads. The tcR package was used for downstream repertoire analysis, and clonotypes were matched between fractions using CDR3 nucleotide sequence together with V segment. VDJmatch was used to annotate antigen specificity against VDJdb, with one amino acid substitution allowed in CDR3. TCRdb reprocessed the public reads and reports one entry per CDR3 protein sequence, without DNA. The V and J calls shown here were made by TCRdb, not taken from the authors' results. This sample's records show 550,000 or so distinct CDR3 sequences. Together, the top ten hold roughly 3.5% of the sample.

The CDR3 starts with the cysteine, ends with the phenylalanine, and has 17 residues. The nucleotide record is missing. Based on the germline V gene, the CDR1 and CDR2 sequences are ENHRY and SYGVKD. Summary of the overall study and its limitations: In several donors, the dominant CD3+CD56+NKG2C+ clonotypes were found to rank among the top 10 CD8+ clonotypes and to make up roughly 1.0-7.5% of CD8+ T cells. Whether the expanded NKG2C-expressing T cell clones were specific for HCMV antigens was left unclear. Those dominant clonotypes were again the most abundant among CD3+CD56-NKG2C+ cells in a handful of donors, at roughly 25-60.1%.

To note about this clonotype: Its antigen is still unknown.

HCMV-specific IgG was detected in serum with a commercial ELISA kit to determine HCMV serostatus. Ficoll density gradient centrifugation was used to isolate peripheral blood mononuclear cells from blood. Sequencing was carried out using blood T cells: a sorted CD56 or NKG2C T cell subset, CD4+ or CD8+ T cells, or bulk PBMC T cells (not recorded which). Rearrangement joined TRBV10-3 to TRBJ1-5; TCRdb reports TRBD1, a call that lacks DNA to check it against. The TCR sequence derives from a young man in good health. Donor details come from another sample of the same person, matched by shared clones. The CDR3 protein is CAISESGRTDSNQPQHF.